These T cell receptor beta chains were read from a single sample in a study of T cell responses to AZD1222 COVID-19 vaccine. This table comes from immunoSEQ multiplex PCR, and its TCRdb copy is limited to in-frame clones, with some not included. Of roughly 250,000 clones listed, over 85% are singletons. Sequenced here: peripheral blood, sampled on day 0 of AZD1222 vaccination. These receptors all come from an adult in good health. Each CDR3 is given with its conserved first and last residue. Fields, in order: D gene, V gene, J gene, clone size, CDR3 protein, CDR3 DNA. D genes are given only for firm matches. Not all rows give a size; the values are once, few, many and, for expanded clones, a class.

d_call: TRBD1; v_call: TRBV5-6; j_call: TRBJ1-2; clone_size: -; cdr3_aa: CASSTGQGSYGYTF; cdr3_nt: TGTGCCAGCAGTACCGGACAGGGGAGCTATGGCTACACCTTC
d_call: -; v_call: TRBV5-4; j_call: TRBJ2-3; clone_size: -; cdr3_aa: CASSLGRAGDTQYF; cdr3_nt: TGTGCCAGCAGCTTGGGTAGGGCTGGAGATACGCAGTATTTT
d_call: TRBD1; v_call: TRBV19; j_call: TRBJ1-1; clone_size: once; cdr3_aa: CASSIVSGGMRTEAFF; cdr3_nt: TGTGCCAGTAGTATCGTTTCAGGGGGCATGCGGACTGAAGCTTTCTTT
d_call: -; v_call: TRBV27; j_call: TRBJ1-5; clone_size: -; cdr3_aa: CASGGAINQPQHF; cdr3_nt: TGTGCCAGCGGAGGGGCGATCAATCAGCCCCAGCATTTT
d_call: TRBD1; v_call: TRBV29-1; j_call: TRBJ1-3; clone_size: -; cdr3_aa: CSVKQGRSGNTIYF; cdr3_nt: TGCAGCGTCAAACAGGGGCGCTCTGGAAACACCATATATTTT
d_call: TRBD2; v_call: TRBV4-3; j_call: TRBJ2-1; clone_size: few; cdr3_aa: CASSPKYGGRAGNEQFF; cdr3_nt: TGCGCCAGCAGCCCAAAGTACGGCGGGAGGGCCGGGAATGAGCAGTTCTTC
d_call: -; v_call: TRBV28; j_call: TRBJ2-3; clone_size: -; cdr3_aa: CASTTPRGELGTDTQYF; cdr3_nt: TGTGCCAGCACCACCCCGAGGGGGGAGCTGGGCACAGATACGCAGTATTTT
d_call: -; v_call: TRBV3-1/TRBV3-2; j_call: TRBJ1-2; clone_size: -; cdr3_aa: CASSQDVLGLGYTF; cdr3_nt: TGTGCCAGCAGCCAAGATGTTCTCGGACTTGGCTACACCTTC
d_call: TRBD2; v_call: TRBV4-3; j_call: TRBJ2-7; clone_size: -; cdr3_aa: CASSRLTSGQTRYEQYF; cdr3_nt: TGCGCCAGCAGCCGCCTGACTAGCGGTCAGACACGGTACGAGCAGTACTTC
d_call: TRBD1; v_call: TRBV2; j_call: TRBJ1-2; clone_size: -; cdr3_aa: CASSVGTGLANYGYTF; cdr3_nt: TGTGCCAGCAGTGTGGGGACAGGACTTGCTAACTATGGCTACACCTTC
d_call: TRBD1; v_call: TRBV7-3; j_call: TRBJ2-1; clone_size: -; cdr3_aa: CASSPGQGTYNEQFF; cdr3_nt: TGTGCCAGCAGCCCGGGACAGGGGACCTACAATGAGCAGTTCTTC
d_call: TRBD2; v_call: TRBV4-2; j_call: TRBJ2-7; clone_size: -; cdr3_aa: CASSRRTSGGLYEQYF; cdr3_nt: TGTGCCAGCAGCCGCCGGACTAGCGGGGGGCTCTACGAGCAGTACTTC
d_call: -; v_call: TRBV18; j_call: TRBJ2-3; clone_size: once; cdr3_aa: CASSYTTDTQYF; cdr3_nt: TGTGCCAGCTCATATACAACAGATACGCAGTATTTT
d_call: -; v_call: TRBV2; j_call: TRBJ2-5; clone_size: -; cdr3_aa: CASSWQGEETQYF; cdr3_nt: TGTGCCAGCAGTTGGCAGGGAGAAGAGACCCAGTACTTC
d_call: TRBD2; v_call: TRBV5-4; j_call: TRBJ2-7; clone_size: -; cdr3_aa: CASSFWGRAYEQYF; cdr3_nt: TGTGCCAGCAGCTTTTGGGGGAGGGCCTACGAGCAGTACTTC
d_call: TRBD1; v_call: TRBV18; j_call: TRBJ2-7; clone_size: once; cdr3_aa: CASSSKTGVEQYF; cdr3_nt: TGTGCCAGCTCATCAAAAACAGGGGTTGAGCAGTACTTC
d_call: -; v_call: TRBV28; j_call: TRBJ2-7; clone_size: -; cdr3_aa: CASSSPYEQYF; cdr3_nt: TGTGCCAGCAGCTCCCCATACGAGCAGTACTTC
d_call: TRBD1; v_call: TRBV6-5; j_call: TRBJ1-1; clone_size: -; cdr3_aa: CATGGDRKKLAFF; cdr3_nt: TGTGCCACCGGGGGGGACAGAAAGAAATTGGCTTTCTTT
d_call: TRBD1; v_call: TRBV5-1; j_call: TRBJ2-7; clone_size: -; cdr3_aa: CASSPGTATYEQYF; cdr3_nt: TGCGCCAGCAGCCCCGGGACAGCGACTTACGAGCAGTACTTC
d_call: TRBD2; v_call: TRBV5-1; j_call: TRBJ2-7; clone_size: -; cdr3_aa: CASSPGLAGGGYEQYF; cdr3_nt: TGCGCCAGCAGCCCGGGACTAGCGGGAGGTGGTTACGAGCAGTACTTC
d_call: -; v_call: TRBV5-5; j_call: TRBJ1-5; clone_size: -; cdr3_aa: CASSLDETASNQPQHF; cdr3_nt: TGTGCCAGCAGCTTGGATGAGACCGCTAGCAATCAGCCCCAGCATTTT
d_call: -; v_call: TRBV28; j_call: TRBJ1-1; clone_size: -; cdr3_aa: CASSFGVRSEAFF; cdr3_nt: TGTGCCAGCAGTTTTGGGGTGAGATCAGAAGCTTTCTTT
d_call: -; v_call: TRBV9; j_call: TRBJ1-4; clone_size: few; cdr3_aa: CASSVGQGFDEKLFF; cdr3_nt: TGTGCCAGCAGCGTAGGGCAGGGATTTGATGAAAAACTGTTTTTT
d_call: TRBD1; v_call: TRBV7-9; j_call: TRBJ2-5; clone_size: -; cdr3_aa: CASSLPSGTGETQYF; cdr3_nt: TGTGCCAGCAGCCTTCCTTCCGGGACAGGAGAGACCCAGTACTTC
d_call: TRBD2; v_call: TRBV28; j_call: TRBJ2-7; clone_size: -; cdr3_aa: CASSLAGRIGLADSYEQYF; cdr3_nt: TGTGCCAGCAGTTTAGCTGGCAGAATAGGACTAGCGGACTCCTACGAGCAGTACTTC
d_call: TRBD2; v_call: TRBV10-3; j_call: TRBJ2-7; clone_size: -; cdr3_aa: CAISEGTSAGGEQYF; cdr3_nt: TGTGCCATCAGTGAGGGGACTTCAGCGGGGGGTGAGCAGTACTTC
d_call: -; v_call: TRBV3-1/TRBV3-2; j_call: TRBJ2-2; clone_size: -; cdr3_aa: CASSQVGNTGELFF; cdr3_nt: TGTGCCAGCAGCCAAGTGGGGAACACCGGGGAGCTGTTTTTT
d_call: TRBD1; v_call: TRBV4-3; j_call: TRBJ1-3; clone_size: -; cdr3_aa: CASSRDRGKNTIYF; cdr3_nt: TGCGCCAGCAGCCGGGACAGGGGGAAGAACACCATATATTTT
d_call: TRBD2; v_call: TRBV4-3; j_call: TRBJ2-3; clone_size: -; cdr3_aa: CASSQDLLAGGPWGTDTQYF; cdr3_nt: TGCGCCAGCAGCCAAGATTTACTAGCGGGAGGGCCTTGGGGCACAGATACGCAGTATTTT
d_call: -; v_call: TRBV6-6; j_call: TRBJ1-1; clone_size: -; cdr3_aa: CASRLGTYTEAFF; cdr3_nt: TGTGCCAGCAGGCTAGGGACATACACTGAAGCTTTCTTT
d_call: -; v_call: TRBV6-1; j_call: TRBJ1-4; clone_size: -; cdr3_aa: CASSKEPARAPNEKLFF; cdr3_nt: TGTGCCAGCAGTAAAGAGCCTGCGAGGGCCCCAAATGAAAAACTGTTTTTT
d_call: TRBD1; v_call: TRBV6-1; j_call: TRBJ2-3; clone_size: once; cdr3_aa: CASSEHVRTGADTQYF; cdr3_nt: TGTGCCAGCAGTGAACACGTGCGGACAGGGGCAGATACGCAGTATTTT
d_call: -; v_call: TRBV13; j_call: TRBJ1-3; clone_size: -; cdr3_aa: CASSGSSGNTIYF; cdr3_nt: TGTGCCAGCTCCGGAAGCTCTGGAAACACCATATATTTT
d_call: TRBD1; v_call: TRBV2; j_call: TRBJ1-1; clone_size: -; cdr3_aa: CASSTGAPKTEAFF; cdr3_nt: TGTGCCAGCAGTACAGGGGCCCCTAAGACTGAAGCTTTCTTT
d_call: TRBD1; v_call: TRBV7-2; j_call: TRBJ2-2; clone_size: -; cdr3_aa: CASRSGGRTGELFF; cdr3_nt: TGTGCCAGCCGATCAGGGGGTCGAACCGGGGAGCTGTTTTTT
d_call: -; v_call: TRBV9; j_call: TRBJ1-4; clone_size: -; cdr3_aa: CASSPSATNEKLFF; cdr3_nt: TGTGCCAGCAGCCCCTCGGCAACTAATGAAAAACTGTTTTTT
d_call: TRBD2; v_call: TRBV5-1; j_call: TRBJ2-7; clone_size: -; cdr3_aa: CASSRLAGTSGRLYEQYF; cdr3_nt: TGCGCCAGCAGCCGACTTGCCGGGACTAGCGGGAGACTCTACGAGCAGTACTTC
d_call: -; v_call: TRBV5-1; j_call: TRBJ2-1; clone_size: -; cdr3_aa: CASSLNYNEQFF; cdr3_nt: TGCGCCAGCAGCTTGAATTACAATGAGCAGTTCTTC
d_call: -; v_call: TRBV7-9; j_call: TRBJ1-3; clone_size: -; cdr3_aa: CASSRVSSGNTIYF; cdr3_nt: TGTGCCAGCAGCCGGGTCAGCTCTGGAAACACCATATATTTT
d_call: TRBD2; v_call: TRBV7-8; j_call: TRBJ2-7; clone_size: few; cdr3_aa: CASSFLAGTEQYF; cdr3_nt: TGTGCCAGCAGCTTCCTAGCGGGGACCGAGCAGTACTTC
d_call: -; v_call: TRBV14; j_call: TRBJ2-7; clone_size: -; cdr3_aa: CASSQRGQQQYF; cdr3_nt: TGTGCCAGCAGCCAGCGGGGGCAGCAGCAGTACTTC
d_call: -; v_call: TRBV14; j_call: TRBJ1-2; clone_size: -; cdr3_aa: CASSQHNRVSGYTF; cdr3_nt: TGTGCCAGCAGCCAACATAACAGGGTGTCCGGCTACACCTTC
d_call: TRBD1; v_call: TRBV18; j_call: TRBJ1-6; clone_size: -; cdr3_aa: CASSPDRGGSPLHF; cdr3_nt: TGTGCCAGCTCACCGGACAGGGGGGGTTCACCCCTCCACTTT
d_call: TRBD2; v_call: TRBV27; j_call: TRBJ2-7; clone_size: -; cdr3_aa: CASSVIAGPLIEQYF; cdr3_nt: TGTGCCAGCAGTGTCATAGCGGGGCCCCTGATCGAGCAGTACTTC
d_call: TRBD2; v_call: TRBV7-9; j_call: TRBJ2-1; clone_size: -; cdr3_aa: CASSPPGTSRNEQFF; cdr3_nt: TGTGCCAGCAGCCCACCCGGGACTAGCCGTAATGAGCAGTTCTTC
d_call: -; v_call: TRBV3-1/TRBV3-2; j_call: TRBJ2-7; clone_size: -; cdr3_aa: CASSQRIRTEEQYF; cdr3_nt: TGTGCCAGCAGCCAGAGGATACGGACAGAAGAGCAGTACTTC